In its sample, the clone carrying this T cell receptor beta chain ranks as medium-sized. Its antigen remains unknown. The data were taken from a study of T-cell memory formation after mild COVID-19. V lost 4 bases and J lost 5, with 8 bases in between. The CDR3 runs to 12 residues. Germline V gives CDR1 SGHVS, CDR2 FNYEAQ. Whole-study results and caveats: Pre-infection memory showed some responding clones, and this suggested that cross-reactive memory joined.

TCRdb fed the 5' RACE reads into MiXCR, producing one record per CDR3 protein. Here the sample spans about 30,000 distinct CDR3 sequences, around 12% being singletons. The genes are TRBV7-6 and TRBJ2-5; the D is unclear. The sample taken for sequencing was PBMCs or a T cell subset sorted from them (not recorded which). This TCR derives from an adult woman who had mild COVID-19 (a few samples of this study predate the infection). Cell type and time point are not known. In nucleotides, the CDR3 is TGTGCCAGCAGCTCCCAAGGGGAGACCCAGTACTTC. Amino acids: CASSSQGETQYF.